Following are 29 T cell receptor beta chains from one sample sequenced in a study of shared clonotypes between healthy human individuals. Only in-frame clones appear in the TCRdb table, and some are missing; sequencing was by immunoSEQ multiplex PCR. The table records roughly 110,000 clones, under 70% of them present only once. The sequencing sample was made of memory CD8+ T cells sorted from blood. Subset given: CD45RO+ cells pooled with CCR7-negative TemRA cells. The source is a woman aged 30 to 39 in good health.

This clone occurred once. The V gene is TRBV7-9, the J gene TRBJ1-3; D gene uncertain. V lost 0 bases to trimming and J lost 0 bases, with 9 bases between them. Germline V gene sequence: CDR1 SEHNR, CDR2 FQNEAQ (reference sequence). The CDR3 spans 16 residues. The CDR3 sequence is CASSLAQPRSGNTIYF. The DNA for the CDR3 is TGTGCCAGCAGCTTAGCGCAGCCCCGCTCTGGAAACACCATATATTTT.

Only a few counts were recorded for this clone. The CDR3 here is CASSPSVGGLREQYF. The CDR3 nucleotides read TGTGCCAGCAGCCCGTCAGTGGGAGGGCTCCGCGAGCAGTACTTC. This sequence joins TRBV7-8 and TRBJ2-7, with TRBD2 matching over 7 bases. V lost 5 bases to trimming and J lost 6 bases; unmatched junction nucleotides: 13. The CDR3 has 15 amino acids. The germline gives CDR1 SGHVS, CDR2 FQNEAQ.

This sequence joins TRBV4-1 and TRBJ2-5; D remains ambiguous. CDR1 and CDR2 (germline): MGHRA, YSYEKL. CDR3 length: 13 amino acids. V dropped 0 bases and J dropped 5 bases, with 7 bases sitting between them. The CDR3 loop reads CASSQDPLETQYF. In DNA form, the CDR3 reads TGCGCCAGCAGCCAAGATCCTCTTGAGACCCAGTACTTC.

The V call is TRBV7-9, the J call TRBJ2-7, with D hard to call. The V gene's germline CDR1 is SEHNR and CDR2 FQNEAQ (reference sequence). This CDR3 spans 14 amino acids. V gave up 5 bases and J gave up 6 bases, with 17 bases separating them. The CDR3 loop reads CASSPRSYDSEQYF. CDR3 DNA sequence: TGTGCCAGCAGCCCCCGTTCGTACGATTCCGAGCAGTACTTC.

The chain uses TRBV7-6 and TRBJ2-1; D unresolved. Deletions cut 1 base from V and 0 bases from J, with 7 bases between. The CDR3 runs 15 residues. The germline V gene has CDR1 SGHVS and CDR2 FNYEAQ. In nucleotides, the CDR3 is TGTGCCAGCAGCTTAGTCCCGGTCTCCTACAATGAGCAGTTCTTC. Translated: CASSLVPVSYNEQFF. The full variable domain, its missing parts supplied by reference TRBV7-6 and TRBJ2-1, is GAGVSQSPRYKVTKRGQDVALRCDPISGHVSLYWYRQALGQGPEFLTYFNYEAQQDKSGLPNDRFSAERPEGSISTLTIQRTEQRDSAMYRCASSLVPVSYNEQFFGPGTRLTVL.

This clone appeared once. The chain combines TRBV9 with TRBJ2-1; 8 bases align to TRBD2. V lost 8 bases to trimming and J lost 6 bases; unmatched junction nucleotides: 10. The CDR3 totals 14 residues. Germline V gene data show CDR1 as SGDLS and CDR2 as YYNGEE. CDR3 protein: CASSGSGMGNEQFF. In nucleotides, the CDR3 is TGTGCCAGTTCGGGTAGCGGGATGGGCAATGAGCAGTTCTTC. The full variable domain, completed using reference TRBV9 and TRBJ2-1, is DSGVTQTPKHLITATGQRVTLRCSPRSGDLSVYWYQQSLDQGLQFLIQYYNGEERAKGNILERFSAQQFPDLHSELNLSSLELGDSALYFCASSGSGMGNEQFFGPGTRLTVL.

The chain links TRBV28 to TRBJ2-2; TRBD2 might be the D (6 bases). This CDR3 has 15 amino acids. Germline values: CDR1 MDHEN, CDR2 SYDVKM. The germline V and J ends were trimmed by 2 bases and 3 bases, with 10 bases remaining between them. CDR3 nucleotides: TGTGCCAGCAGTTTAGGGGGGAGTGACACCGGGGAGCTGTTTTTT. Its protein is CASSLGGSDTGELFF.

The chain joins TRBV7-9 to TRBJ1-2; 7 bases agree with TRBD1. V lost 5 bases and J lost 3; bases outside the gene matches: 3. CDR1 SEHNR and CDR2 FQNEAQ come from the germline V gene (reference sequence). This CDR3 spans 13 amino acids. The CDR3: CASSPGTDYGYTF. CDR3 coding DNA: TGTGCCAGCAGCCCCGGGACAGACTATGGCTACACCTTC. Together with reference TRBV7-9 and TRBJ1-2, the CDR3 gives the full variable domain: DTGVSQNPRHKITKRGQNVTFRCDPISEHNRLYWYRQTLGQGPEFLTYFQNEAQLEKSRLLSDRFSAERPKGSFSTLEIQRTEQGDSAMYLCASSPGTDYGYTFGSGTRLTVV.

The CDR3 is CASSSSGEQFF. CDR3 DNA: TGTGCCAGCAGTAGCAGCGGTGAGCAGTTCTTC. The chain is built from TRBV6-1 and TRBJ2-1; maybe TRBD2 (5 bases). Germline values: CDR1 MNHNS, CDR2 SASEGT. The CDR3 contains 11 residues. The V end was cut by 5 bases, the J end by 9 bases, with 8 bases between.

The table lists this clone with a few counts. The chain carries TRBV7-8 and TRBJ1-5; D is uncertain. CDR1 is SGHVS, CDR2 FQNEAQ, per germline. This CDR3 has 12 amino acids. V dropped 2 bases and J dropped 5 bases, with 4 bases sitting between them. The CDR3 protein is CASSLWDQPQHF. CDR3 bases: TGTGCCAGCAGCTTATGGGATCAGCCCCAGCATTTT. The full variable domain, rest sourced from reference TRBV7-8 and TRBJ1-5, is GAGVSQSPRYKVAKRGQDVALRCDPISGHVSLFWYQQALGQGPEFLTYFQNEAQLDKSGLPSDRFFAERPEGSVSTLKIQRTQQEDSAVYLCASSLWDQPQHFGDGTRLSIL.

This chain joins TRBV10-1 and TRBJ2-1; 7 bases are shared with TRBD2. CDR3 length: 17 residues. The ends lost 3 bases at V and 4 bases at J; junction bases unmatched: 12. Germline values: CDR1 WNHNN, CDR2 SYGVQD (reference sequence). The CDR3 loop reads CASSEVVLRREYNEQFF. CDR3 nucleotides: TGCGCCAGCAGTGAAGTGGTTCTGCGGCGGGAGTACAATGAGCAGTTCTTC.

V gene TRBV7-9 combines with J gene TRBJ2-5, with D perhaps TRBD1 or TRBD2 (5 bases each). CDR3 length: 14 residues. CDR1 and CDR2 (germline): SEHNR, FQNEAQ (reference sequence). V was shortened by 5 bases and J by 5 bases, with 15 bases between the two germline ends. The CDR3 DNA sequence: TGTGCCAGCAGCAGGCCCGGGGCCCTGGAGACCCAGTACTTC. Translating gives CASSRPGALETQYF.

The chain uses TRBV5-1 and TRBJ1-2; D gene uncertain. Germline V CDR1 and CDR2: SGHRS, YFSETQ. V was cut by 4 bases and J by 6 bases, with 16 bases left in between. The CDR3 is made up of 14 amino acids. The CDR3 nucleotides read TGCGCCAGCAGCCCTAGACCTGAGACGGATGGCTACACCTTC. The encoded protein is CASSPRPETDGYTF.

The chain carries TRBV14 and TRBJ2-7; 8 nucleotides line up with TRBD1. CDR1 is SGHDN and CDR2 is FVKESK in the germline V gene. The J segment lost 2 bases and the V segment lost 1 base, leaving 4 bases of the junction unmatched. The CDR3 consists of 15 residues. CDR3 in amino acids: CASSQAGTGAYEQYF. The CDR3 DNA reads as TGTGCCAGCAGCCAAGCCGGGACAGGAGCCTACGAGCAGTACTTC.

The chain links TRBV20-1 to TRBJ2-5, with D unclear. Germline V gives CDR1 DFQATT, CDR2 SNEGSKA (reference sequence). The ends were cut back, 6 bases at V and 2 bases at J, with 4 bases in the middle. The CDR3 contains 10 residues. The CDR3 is CSAEQETQYF. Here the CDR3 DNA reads TGCAGTGCGGAGCAAGAGACCCAGTACTTC.

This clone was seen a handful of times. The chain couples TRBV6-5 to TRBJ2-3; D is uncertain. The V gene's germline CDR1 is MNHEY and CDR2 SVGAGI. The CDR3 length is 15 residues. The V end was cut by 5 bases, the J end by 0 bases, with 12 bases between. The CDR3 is CASSPRTDSTDTQYF. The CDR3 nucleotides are TGTGCCAGCAGTCCAAGGACGGACAGCACAGATACGCAGTATTTT.

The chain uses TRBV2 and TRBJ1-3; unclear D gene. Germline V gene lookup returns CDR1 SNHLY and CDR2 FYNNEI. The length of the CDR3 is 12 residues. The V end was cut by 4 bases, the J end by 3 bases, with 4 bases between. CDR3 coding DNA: TGTGCCAGCAGTGCCTATGGAAACACCATATATTTT. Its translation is CASSAYGNTIYF. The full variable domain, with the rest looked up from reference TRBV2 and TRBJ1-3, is EPEVTQTPSHQVTQMGQEVILRCVPISNHLYFYWYRQILGQKVEFLVSFYNNEISEKSEIFDDQFSVERPDGSNFTLKIRSTKLEDSAMYFCASSAYGNTIYFGEGSWLTVV.

The CDR3, as DNA: TGTGCCAGTAGTATCGTAGTTTACACCGGGGAGCTGTTTTTT. It encodes CASSIVVYTGELFF. The gene calls are TRBV19 and TRBJ2-2; D remains ambiguous. Trimming cost V 3 bases and J 3 bases, with 8 bases left between them. CDR1 and CDR2 from the germline V gene are LNHDA and SQIVND (reference sequence). The CDR3 sequence is 14 residues long. The complete variable domain, with remaining parts taken from reference TRBV19 and TRBJ2-2, reads DGGITQSPKYLFRKEGQNVTLSCEQNLNHDAMYWYRQDPGQGLRLIYYSQIVNDFQKGDIAEGYSVSREKKESFPLTVTSAQKNPTAFYLCASSIVVYTGELFFGEGSRLTVL.

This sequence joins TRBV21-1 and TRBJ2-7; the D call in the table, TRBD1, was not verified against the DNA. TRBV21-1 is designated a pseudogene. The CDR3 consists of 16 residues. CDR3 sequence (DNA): TGTGCCAGCAGCAAAGAGGACAGGGGAAATCTGTACGAGCAGTACTTC. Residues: CASSKEDRGNLYEQYF.

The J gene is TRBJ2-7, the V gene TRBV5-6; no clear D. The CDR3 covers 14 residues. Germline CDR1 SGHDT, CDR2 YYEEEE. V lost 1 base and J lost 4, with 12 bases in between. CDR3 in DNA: TGTGCCAGCAGCTTGTCGGGTAGCCGATACGAGCAGTACTTC. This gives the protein CASSLSGSRYEQYF.

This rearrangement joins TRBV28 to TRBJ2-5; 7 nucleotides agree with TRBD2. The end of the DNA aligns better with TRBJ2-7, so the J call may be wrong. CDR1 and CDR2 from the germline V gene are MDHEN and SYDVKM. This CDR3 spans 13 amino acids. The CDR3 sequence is CASILASGYEQYF. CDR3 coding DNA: TGTGCCAGCATATTGGCTAGCGGTTACGAGCAGTACTTC.

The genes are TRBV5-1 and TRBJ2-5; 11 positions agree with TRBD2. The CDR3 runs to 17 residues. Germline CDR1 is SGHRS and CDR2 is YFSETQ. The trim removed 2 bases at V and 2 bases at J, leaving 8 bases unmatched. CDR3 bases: TGCGCCAGCAGCTTACATGCGACTAGCGGGGATCAAGAGACCCAGTACTTC. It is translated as CASSLHATSGDQETQYF. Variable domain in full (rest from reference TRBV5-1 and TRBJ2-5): KAGVTQTPRYLIKTRGQQVTLSCSPISGHRSVSWYQQTPGQGLQFLFEYFSETQRNKGNFPGRFSGRQFSNSRSEMNVSTLELGDSALYLCASSLHATSGDQETQYFGPGTRLLVL.

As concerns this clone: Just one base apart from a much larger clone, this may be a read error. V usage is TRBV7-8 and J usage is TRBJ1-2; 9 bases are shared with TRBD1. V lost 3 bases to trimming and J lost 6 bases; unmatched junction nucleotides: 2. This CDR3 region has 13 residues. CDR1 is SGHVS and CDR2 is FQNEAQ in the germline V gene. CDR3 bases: TGTGCCAGCAGCTTGGGGACAGGGAATGGCTACACCTTC. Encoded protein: CASSLGTGNGYTF.

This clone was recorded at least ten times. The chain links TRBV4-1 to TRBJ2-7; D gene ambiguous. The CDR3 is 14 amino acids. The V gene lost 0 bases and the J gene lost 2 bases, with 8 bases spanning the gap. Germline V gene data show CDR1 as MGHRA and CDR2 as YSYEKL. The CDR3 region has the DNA TGCGCCAGCAGCCAAGATCTCTTTACCTACGAGCAGTACTTC. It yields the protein CASSQDLFTYEQYF.

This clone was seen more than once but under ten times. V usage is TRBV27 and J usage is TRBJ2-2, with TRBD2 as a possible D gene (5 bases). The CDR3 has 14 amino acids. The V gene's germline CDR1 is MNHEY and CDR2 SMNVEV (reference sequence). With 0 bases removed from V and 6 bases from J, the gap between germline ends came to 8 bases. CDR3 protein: CASSLSHGAGELFF. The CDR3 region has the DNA TGTGCCAGCAGTTTATCCCACGGGGCCGGGGAGCTGTTTTTT.

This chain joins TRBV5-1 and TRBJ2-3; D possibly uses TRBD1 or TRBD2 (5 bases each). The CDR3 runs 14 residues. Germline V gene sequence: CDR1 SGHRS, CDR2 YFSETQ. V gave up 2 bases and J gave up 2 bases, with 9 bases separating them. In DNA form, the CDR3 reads TGCGCCAGCAGCTTAGGGGAGATCACAGATACGCAGTATTTT. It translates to CASSLGEITDTQYF.

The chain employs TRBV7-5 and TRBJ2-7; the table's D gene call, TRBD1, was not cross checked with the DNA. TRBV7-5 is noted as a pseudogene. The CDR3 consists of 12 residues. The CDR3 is CVSWDRYYEQYF. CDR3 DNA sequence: TGTGTCAGCTGGGACAGGTACTACGAGCAGTACTTC.

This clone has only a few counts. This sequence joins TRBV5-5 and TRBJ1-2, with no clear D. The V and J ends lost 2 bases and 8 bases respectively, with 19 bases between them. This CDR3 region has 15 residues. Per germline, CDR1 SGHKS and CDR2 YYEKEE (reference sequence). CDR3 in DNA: TGTGCCAGCAGCTTACAGCCAGGAGATCCTAGGGGCTACACCTTC. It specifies CASSLQPGDPRGYTF.

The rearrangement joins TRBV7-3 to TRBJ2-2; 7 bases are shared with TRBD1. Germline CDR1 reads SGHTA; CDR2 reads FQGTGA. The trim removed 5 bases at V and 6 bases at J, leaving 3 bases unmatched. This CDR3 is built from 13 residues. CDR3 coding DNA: TGTGCCAGCAGCGGCGACAGGGCCGGGGAGCTGTTTTTT. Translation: CASSGDRAGELFF.